This T cell receptor (beta chain) stems from a study of patients and donors after allogeneic stem cell transplantation (TCRdb year 2020). There are a few counts of this clonotype. Its antigen target is currently unknown. Within one base of it there is no much larger clone, and no base qualities were kept. Receptor libraries were prepared by RT-PCR. The data were produced on a NextSeq 550. TCRdb reran the public reads through fastp at Q25 and MiXCR, keeping productive beta chains. Records with the same CDR3 protein are collapsed into one entry carrying the most frequent genes and DNA. The sample table records about 230,000 distinct CDR3 sequences; roughly 13% of these occur just once. The ten top clones hold under 14% of the sample. The cysteine opens and the phenylalanine closes a CDR3 of 18 amino acids. Only CDR3 DNA remains: 54 bases, in frame from the first base. V is trimmed back by 2 bases and J by 0 bases, and the junction contains 3 bases that no gene match accounts for. From a lookup of the germline V gene (reference sequence), CDR1 and CDR2 are SGHAT and FQDESV.

This TCR derives from a human donor who was either an allogeneic HSCT recipient or a stem cell or donor lymphocyte infusion donor (not recorded which). It is not recorded whose cells these are; they may come from a transplant donor. This sequence uses TRBV11-1 and TRBJ2-1, and TRBD2 matches 14 of the central bases. The sequenced sample consisted of blood, either unsorted or a sorted T cell fraction (not recorded which). The DNA is TGTGCCAGCAGCTTAACTGGACTAGCGGGGGGCTCCTACAATGAGCAGTTCTTC. Its protein product is CASSLTGLAGGSYNEQFF.